Following are 32 T cell receptor beta chains from one sample sequenced in a study of CD8+CD57+ T cells in acquired aplastic anemia. The template used for profiling TCR beta VDJ and CDR3 was genomic DNA. One entry per CDR3 protein, called by TCRdb with MiXCR from the reads. The sample holds 150,000 to 200,000 distinct CDR3 sequences, approximately 40% seen once. Sequencing was carried out using sorted CD4+, CD8+, or CD8+CD57+ T cells (not recorded which) from PBMCs. The source is a human donor in good health.

About this clonotype: The conserved closing phenylalanine or tryptophan is absent in this CDR3, likely reflecting a read error. The DNA is omitted, as the CDR3 cannot be located on it reliably, and the CDR3 follows TCRdb's listing. The chain employs TRBV7-8 and TRBJ1-4; the table gives TRBD1 as D, unverified against the DNA. The length of the CDR3 is 8 amino acids, counting both ends. Germline CDR1 SGHVS, CDR2 FQNEAQ. The CDR3 spells CASSLQGA.

This clonotype occurred a few times. The chain is built from TRBV6-2 or TRBV6-3 and TRBJ1-2; no clear D. In germline, CDR1 is MNHEY, CDR2 SVGEGT. The CDR3 runs 11 residues. Trimming removed 0 bases at V and 7 bases at J, with 3 bases between. This CDR3 is CASSYSLGYTF. CDR3 in DNA: TGTGCCAGCAGTTACTCCCTTGGCTACACCTTC.

This clonotype has a handful of counts. This chain links TRBV6-4 with TRBJ2-3, with 11 nucleotides matching TRBD2. This CDR3 region has 17 residues. The germline gives CDR1 MRHNA, CDR2 SNTAGT. V gave up 0 bases and J gave up 7 bases; unmatched junction bases: 9. CDR3: CASSDSGVAGGPYTQYF. CDR3 sequence (DNA): TGTGCCAGCAGTGACTCGGGGGTAGCGGGAGGGCCATATACGCAGTATTTT.

This clonotype showed up many times. This chain connects TRBV7-9 to TRBJ2-1; the match to TRBD2 covers 14 bases. Germline CDR1 reads SEHNR; CDR2 reads FQNEAQ (reference sequence). V lost 1 base to trimming and J lost 9 bases; unmatched junction nucleotides: 8. CDR3 length: 17 amino acids. The CDR3 spells CASSLVGLAGGYGEQFF. In DNA, the CDR3 is TGTGCCAGCAGCTTAGTCGGACTAGCGGGAGGTTATGGTGAGCAGTTCTTC.

A few counts support this clonotype. The chain is built from TRBV4-2 and TRBJ1-1; the D is unclear. The V end lost 0 bases, the J end lost 3 bases, and 14 bases lay between the germline ends. CDR1 and CDR2 from the germline V gene are LGHNA and YNFKEQ. The CDR3 totals 16 residues. The CDR3 bases are TGTGCCAGCAGCCAAGATTGGGGAAATGGGGACACTGAAGCTTTCTTT. As protein: CASSQDWGNGDTEAFF.

This clonotype was detected many times. This chain uses TRBV2 with TRBJ2-1; TRBD2 matches at 14 bases. The germline CDR1 and CDR2 sequences are SNHLY and FYNNEI. CDR3 size: 17 residues. V dropped 5 bases and J dropped 5; count of bases not matched to a gene: 8. The CDR3 loop reads CASSLRGTSGGHNEQFF. The CDR3 DNA is TGTGCCAGCAGTTTGCGTGGGACTAGCGGGGGTCACAATGAGCAGTTCTTC.

This clonotype was observed a handful of times. The J gene is TRBJ2-7, the V gene TRBV2; the match to TRBD1 covers 7 bases. With V trimmed by 5 bases and J by 2 bases, 9 bases remained unmatched. The CDR3 consists of 15 residues. The germline V gene has CDR1 SNHLY and CDR2 FYNNEI. The CDR3 nucleotides are TGTGCCAGCAGTACCGACCGGGACAGAGCCTACGAGCAGTACTTC. Its translation is CASSTDRDRAYEQYF. Using reference TRBV2 and TRBJ2-7 for the parts outside the CDR3, the full variable domain is EPEVTQTPSHQVTQMGQEVILRCVPISNHLYFYWYRQILGQKVEFLVSFYNNEISEKSEIFDDQFSVERPDGSNFTLKIRSTKLEDSAMYFCASSTDRDRAYEQYFGPGTRLTVT.

This clonotype was seen many times. V usage is TRBV4-3 and J usage is TRBJ2-3, with a possible D match to TRBD2 (7 bases). Looked up from germline, CDR1 is LGHNA and CDR2 is YSLEER. The ends were cut back, 0 bases at V and 6 bases at J, with 13 bases in the middle. CDR3 length: 15 amino acids. CDR3 region: CASSQETGGPDTQYF. Here the CDR3 DNA reads TGCGCCAGCAGCCAAGAAACGGGGGGCCCTGATACGCAGTATTTT.

The V gene is TRBV20-1, the J gene TRBJ2-2; a weak D match, TRBD2 (7 bases). Trimming pared 4 bases from V and 6 bases from J, leaving 21 bases between. This CDR3 contains 16 residues. Germline lookup yields CDR1 DFQATT and CDR2 SNEGSKA (reference sequence). The DNA of the CDR3 is TGCAGTGCTATATCCTTGGGGGGGCCTCCCCCCGGGGAGCTGTTTTTT. As protein: CSAISLGGPPPGELFF.

The CDR3 protein is CASLGQNFNEQFF. The CDR3 coding sequence is TGTGCCAGCTTGGGACAGAATTTTAATGAGCAGTTCTTC. This sequence joins TRBV19 and TRBJ2-1, with 7 bases matching TRBD1. The junction had 9 bases not matched to a gene; V was cut back by 9 bases and J by 7 bases. The CDR3 runs to 13 residues. CDR1 LNHDA and CDR2 SQIVND come from the germline V gene (reference sequence).

The genes are TRBV10-3 and TRBJ1-2; D unresolved. The length of the CDR3 is 13 residues. Per germline, CDR1 ENHRY and CDR2 SYGVKD. Trimming left V 6 bases short and J 1 base short, with 9 bases between. The CDR3 DNA reads TGTGCCATCAGGACCCTGGGTAACTATGGCTACACCTTC. It translates to CAIRTLGNYGYTF.

This clonotype was picked up a small number of times. The V call is TRBV4-3, the J call TRBJ1-4; tentatively, D is TRBD1 (5 bases). The CDR3 is 16 amino acids. CDR1 is LGHNA and CDR2 is YSLEER in the germline V gene. V lost 1 base and J 0 bases, leaving 9 bases between the germline ends. CDR3 coding DNA: TGCGCCAGCAGCCAAGCCGCAGGGCCAACTAATGAAAAACTGTTTTTT. It yields the protein CASSQAAGPTNEKLFF.

This clonotype was observed a handful of times. V is TRBV3-1 and J is TRBJ1-2; D is unclear. V was trimmed by 4 bases and J by 4 bases, leaving 10 bases between them. Germline CDR1 and CDR2: LGHDT and YNNKEL (reference sequence). This CDR3 comprises 13 residues. As DNA, the CDR3 is TGTGCCAGCAGCCCGGTTGGGAGCTATGGCTACACCTTC. It is translated as CASSPVGSYGYTF.

This clonotype appeared many times. The V call is TRBV7-2, the J call TRBJ1-2; TRBD1 agrees at 7 bases. Germline assignment: CDR1 SGHTA and CDR2 FQGNSA. V shed 6 bases and J 6 bases; nucleotides not matched to a gene: 10. The CDR3 is 14 amino acids. CDR3 coding DNA: TGTGCCAGCAGTTCCCGGGACAGCGGGAATGGCTACACCTTC. Protein: CASSSRDSGNGYTF.

The chain uses TRBV20-1 and TRBJ2-7, with 9 nucleotides matching TRBD1. With 5 bases clipped from V and 6 bases from J, the junction kept 17 bases outside the gene matches. There are 16 residues in the CDR3. Germline values: CDR1 DFQATT, CDR2 SNEGSKA (reference sequence). This chain's CDR3 is CSAPGEGGQGNPEQYF. In nucleotides, the CDR3 is TGCAGTGCTCCTGGGGAGGGGGGACAGGGTAATCCCGAGCAGTACTTC.

This clonotype was counted a few times. The V gene is TRBV10-3, the J gene TRBJ2-7, with 9 bases matching TRBD1. V lost 11 bases, J lost 2 bases, and 4 bases stayed unmatched. CDR1 ENHRY and CDR2 SYGVKD come from the germline V gene. There are 12 residues in the CDR3. In DNA, the CDR3 is TGTGCCTCGGGACAGGGTCCCTACGAGCAGTACTTC. Its translation is CASGQGPYEQYF.

This clonotype was detected a few times. For the CDR3, the DNA is TGTGCCAGTGGCACGGTGAGCTCCTATAATTCACCCCTCCACTTT. Protein product: CASGTVSSYNSPLHF. This chain links TRBV3-1 with TRBJ1-6; D is undetermined. This CDR3 contains 15 residues. Germline CDR1 is LGHDT and CDR2 is YNNKEL (reference sequence). V lost 9 bases and J lost 0, with 12 bases in between.

The rearrangement joins TRBV27 to TRBJ2-7; 10 nucleotides align to TRBD2. Germline V gene data show CDR1 as MNHEY and CDR2 as SMNVEV (reference sequence). The J segment lost 4 bases and the V segment lost 6 bases, leaving 12 bases of the junction unmatched. This CDR3 has 16 amino acids. CDR3 residues: CASSPSPSGRAYEQYF. CDR3 DNA: TGTGCCAGCAGCCCCAGCCCTAGCGGGAGAGCGTACGAGCAGTACTTC.

This clonotype has a single count. The gene calls are TRBV5-6 and TRBJ1-1; the D gene is possibly TRBD1 (5 bases). The CDR3 contains 12 residues. The germline CDR1 and CDR2 sequences are SGHDT and YYEEEE. V lost 0 bases and J 7 bases, leaving 7 bases between the germline ends. Here the CDR3 DNA reads TGTGCCAGCAGCTTGGCAGGGCATGAAGCTTTCTTT. Amino acids: CASSLAGHEAFF.

To note about this clonotype: Sequence at one end of the junction differs from germline and may be a read error. This chain connects TRBV11-2 to TRBJ1-1; D gene uncertain. Per germline, CDR1 SGHAT and CDR2 FQNNGV. This CDR3 is 14 amino acids long. CDR3: CASSQGRGNTEVFF. The CDR3 nucleotides read TGTGCCAGCAGCCAAGGACGGGGAAACACTGAAGTTTTCTTT.

This clonotype has a count of ten or more. The rearrangement uses TRBV12-3 or TRBV12-4 and TRBJ2-3; D is ambiguous. The V and J ends lost 5 bases and 0 bases respectively, with 6 bases between them. The CDR3 runs 13 residues. CDR3 sequence (DNA): TGTGCCAGCAGTCCGCAGAGCACAGATACGCAGTATTTT. Translated: CASSPQSTDTQYF.

About this clonotype: The junction shows a germline mismatch at one end, possibly a read error. This rearrangement joins TRBV7-7 to TRBJ2-7; 13 bases align to TRBD2. This CDR3 has 18 residues. The germline gives CDR1 SSHAT, CDR2 FNYEAQ (reference sequence). The DNA for the CDR3 is TGTGCCAGCAGCCCGGGACTAGCGGGAATAAGCCGGGGTTACGAGCGGTACTTC. Translated, it gives CASSPGLAGISRGYERYF.

This sequence joins TRBV28 and TRBJ1-3; D is possibly TRBD1 (5 bases). V was cut by 1 base and J by 0 bases, with 7 bases left in between. The CDR3 runs to 15 residues. Germline V gene data show CDR1 as MDHEN and CDR2 as SYDVKM. Here the CDR3 DNA reads TGTGCCAGCAGTTTATCCGGGACCTCTGGAAACACCATATATTTT. Its protein product is CASSLSGTSGNTIYF.

The chain is built from TRBV30 and TRBJ1-5, with unresolved D. Germline CDR1 GTSNPN, CDR2 SVGIG (reference sequence). V was cut by 3 bases and J by 6 bases, with 12 bases left in between. CDR3 length: 13 residues. The CDR3 region has the DNA TGTGCCTGGAGCGACGGAGGGATTCAGCCCCAGCATTTT. As protein: CAWSDGGIQPQHF. The full variable domain, rest sourced from reference TRBV30 and TRBJ1-5, is SQTIHQWPATLVQPVGSPLSLECTVEGTSNPNLYWYRQAAGRGLQLLFYSVGIGQISSEVPQNLSASRPQDRQFILSSKKLLLSDSGFYLCAWSDGGIQPQHFGDGTRLSIL.

This clonotype came up many times. J is TRBJ1-6 and V is TRBV30; D possibly corresponds to TRBD1 (6 bases). Germline CDR1 is GTSNPN and CDR2 is SVGIG (reference sequence). The CDR3 spans 13 residues. Trimming cost V 8 bases and J 4 bases, with 12 bases left between them. The CDR3 DNA sequence: TGTGCCGCCAGGGGAGAGTATAATTCACCCCTCCACTTT. This sequence encodes CAARGEYNSPLHF.

The CDR3 bases are TGTGCCAGCAGCTTGTGGGGGGGGACAGTCACATACTTC. It codes for CASSLWGGTVTYF. The chain employs TRBV5-6 and TRBJ2-7; D possibly uses TRBD1 or TRBD2 (7 bases each). V was cut by 1 base and J by 13 bases, with 18 bases left in between. CDR1 is SGHDT and CDR2 is YYEEEE in the germline V gene. The CDR3 runs to 13 residues. Full variable domain (missing parts from reference TRBV5-6 and TRBJ2-7): DAGVTQSPTHLIKTRGQQVTLRCSPKSGHDTVSWYQQALGQGPQFIFQYYEEEERQRGNFPDRFSGHQFPNYSSELNVNALLLGDSALYLCASSLWGGTVTYFGPGTRLTVT.

The count of this clonotype is one. The rearrangement joins TRBV25-1 to TRBJ1-6, with TRBD1 as a possible D gene (6 bases). Deletions cut 7 bases from V and 1 base from J, with 14 bases between. Germline assignment: CDR1 MGHDK and CDR2 SYGVNS. This CDR3 spans 16 amino acids. CDR3 region: CASTLQGASYNSPLHF. The CDR3 DNA reads as TGTGCCAGCACTCTACAGGGAGCGTCCTATAATTCACCCCTCCACTTT.

This clonotype was recorded only once. The J gene is TRBJ1-2, the V gene TRBV2, with unresolved D. Germline CDR1 is SNHLY and CDR2 is FYNNEI. Trimming removed 6 bases from V and 1 base from J, with 9 bases in between. CDR3 size: 13 residues. CDR3 sequence reads: CASSLYGNYGYTF. The DNA of the CDR3 is TGTGCCAGCAGCTTGTACGGTAACTATGGCTACACCTTC.

This clonotype was observed a single time. The chain carries TRBV2 and TRBJ1-2; 8 bases match TRBD1. Looked up from germline, CDR1 is SNHLY and CDR2 is FYNNEI. CDR3 size: 15 residues. Trimming took 5 bases from V and 1 from J; bases not matched to a gene: 6. CDR3 sequence: CASSTRTGNNYGYTF. The DNA for the CDR3 is TGTGCCAGCAGTACACGGACAGGGAATAACTATGGCTACACCTTC.

This clonotype has only one observation. This rearrangement joins TRBV9 to TRBJ2-3; D is unclear. The germline V and J ends were trimmed by 3 bases and 4 bases, with 9 bases remaining between them. The CDR3 spans 13 residues. The germline V gene encodes CDR1 SGDLS and CDR2 YYNGEE. The CDR3 nucleotides read TGTGCCAGCAGCGCCTATCTGGCAGATACGCAGTATTTT. The encoded protein is CASSAYLADTQYF.

The chain carries TRBV10-3 and TRBJ1-5, with 7 positions matching TRBD1. CDR3 length: 14 residues. CDR1 and CDR2 (germline): ENHRY, SYGVKD. J was trimmed by 2 bases and V by 3 bases; bases with no gene match: 1. CDR3 loop: CAISDGTGNQPQHF. Written as DNA, the CDR3 is TGTGCCATCAGTGACGGGACAGGCAATCAGCCCCAGCATTTT.

The rearrangement uses TRBV6-1 and TRBJ2-1, with D perhaps given as TRBD1 or TRBD2 (5 bases each). CDR1 and CDR2 from the germline V gene are MNHNS and SASEGT. The CDR3 is 15 residues long. V lost 8 bases to trimming and J lost 3 bases, with 17 bases between them. CDR3 bases: TGTGCCAGCCGCCCGCCCGGGACCCACTACAATGAGCAGTTCTTC. It encodes CASRPPGTHYNEQFF.